Included here is one TCR beta chain sequence, with context. Its cognate antigen is unknown. The record originates from a study of brain T cells in children with intractable seizures. Whole-study results and caveats: Absence of clones before surgery may stem from lower sequencing depth.

Data came from immunoSEQ multiplex PCR; TCRdb stores just in-frame clones and leaves some out. The table includes under 400,000 clones, 85% to 95% detected once. CDR1 is SGDLS and CDR2 is YYNGEE in the germline V gene. This CDR3 contains 13 residues. Trimming left V 4 bases short and J 1 base short, with 8 bases between. The time point was: blood from clinic visit 5 months post-surgery; TSC patient then seizure free. The sequenced cases were selected for having the highest brain T cell transcript signatures. At least one anti-epileptic drug was given before surgery. The clonotype comes from a boy younger than two with tuberous sclerosis and intractable seizures. This specimen was peripheral blood, taken around 5 months after surgery. This chain links TRBV9 with TRBJ1-1; D gene unclear. CDR3 nucleotide sequence: TGTGCCAGCAGCTCGAGCCCGAACACTGAAGCTTTCTTT. It encodes CASSSSPNTEAFF.